What follows is one T cell receptor (beta chain) and its context. No base-level quality is on record; no much larger clone is a single base apart. The sample is drawn from a study of T cell repertoires and Cas9 in healthy adults listed by TCRdb under 2018. Regarding the study in general: SpCas9-reactive T cells were characterized for multi-effector potency, cytotoxicity and lineage determination within the CD4 and CD8 compartments. This study looked at whether people already carry T cell immunity to the Streptococcus pyogenes Cas9 nuclease (SpCas9), the enzyme used in CRISPR gene editing. Study-wide conclusions, independent of this receptor: A preexisting SpCas9-directed effector T cell response was described as ubiquitous among the healthy humans studied. In vitro, the proliferation and function of SpCas9-reactive effector T cells were reported to be mitigated by SpCas9-reactive regulatory T cells.

All of the donors in the study were healthy humans. The library was generated by the immunoSEQ multiplex PCR assay. This immuneACCESS table, as held by TCRdb, lists in-frame sequences with V and J called but not all clones. Of the missing ones, under half trace to an unresolved V gene in checked studies; the others have no known cause. The sample includes about 1,500 clones, with 93% observed a single time. The ten largest account for around 3.9% of the sample. CDR3 length: 15 amino acids, cysteine to phenylalanine. Only CDR3 DNA is held: 45 bases, read in frame from base 1. V loses 4 bases, J loses 3 bases, and the germline ends lie 12 bases apart. CDR1 and CDR2 were assigned from the germline V gene as SGHTA and FQGNSA.

This chain is built from TRBV7-2 and TRBJ2-2, and perhaps TRBD1 as D gene, on 7 matching bases. What was sequenced was SpCas9-reactive CD4+ effector T cells (CD137+, CD154-, CD25-, CD127+) from PBMCs; culture status not recorded. The sample's cell subset or site label is to be understood as: SpCas9-reactive effector T cells. The sequence was obtained from a human donor in good health. Here is the DNA: TGTGCCAGCAGCTGGAGGGGGCGCGACACCGGGGAGCTGTTTTTT. This translates into CASSWRGRDTGELFF.